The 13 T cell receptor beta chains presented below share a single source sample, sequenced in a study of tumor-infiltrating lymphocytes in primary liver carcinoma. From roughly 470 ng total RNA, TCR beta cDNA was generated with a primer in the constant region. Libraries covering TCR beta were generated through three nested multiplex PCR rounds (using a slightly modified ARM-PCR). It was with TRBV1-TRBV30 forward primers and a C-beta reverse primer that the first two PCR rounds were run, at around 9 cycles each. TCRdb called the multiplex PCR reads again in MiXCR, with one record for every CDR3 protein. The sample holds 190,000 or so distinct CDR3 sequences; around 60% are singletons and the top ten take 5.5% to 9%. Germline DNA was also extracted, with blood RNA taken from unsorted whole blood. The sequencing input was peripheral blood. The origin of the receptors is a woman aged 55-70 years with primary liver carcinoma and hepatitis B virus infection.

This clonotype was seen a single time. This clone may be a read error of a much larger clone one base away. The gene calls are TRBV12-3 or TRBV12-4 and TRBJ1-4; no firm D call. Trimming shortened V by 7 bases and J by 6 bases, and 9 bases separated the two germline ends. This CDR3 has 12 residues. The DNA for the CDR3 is TGTGCCAGCAAGGAAAAGGATGAAAAACTGTTTTTT. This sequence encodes CASKEKDEKLFF.

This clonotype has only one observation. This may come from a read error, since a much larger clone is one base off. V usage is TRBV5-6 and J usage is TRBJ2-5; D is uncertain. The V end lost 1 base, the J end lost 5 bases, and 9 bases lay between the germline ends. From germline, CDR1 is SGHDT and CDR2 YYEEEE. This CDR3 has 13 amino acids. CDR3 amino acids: CASSLYVAETQYF. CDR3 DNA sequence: TGTGCCAGCAGCTTGTACGTCGCGGAGACCCAGTACTTC.

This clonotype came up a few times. CDR3 DNA sequence: TGTGCCAGCAGCTTGGCCGGGGGGCCCGACTACGAGCAGTACTTC. The encoded protein is CASSLAGGPDYEQYF. The chain uses TRBV5-4 and TRBJ2-7, with D possibly matching TRBD2 (7 bases). The CDR3 is 15 residues long. The germline V and J ends were trimmed by 0 bases and 3 bases, with 13 bases remaining between them. The germline CDR1 and CDR2 sequences are SGHNT and YYREEE (reference sequence).

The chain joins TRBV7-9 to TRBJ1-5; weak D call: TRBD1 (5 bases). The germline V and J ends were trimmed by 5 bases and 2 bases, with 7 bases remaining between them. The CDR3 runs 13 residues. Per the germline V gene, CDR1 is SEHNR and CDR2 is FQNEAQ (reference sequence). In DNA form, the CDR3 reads TGTGCCAGCAGCCGGGGGGGCAATCAGCCCCAGCATTTT. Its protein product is CASSRGGNQPQHF.

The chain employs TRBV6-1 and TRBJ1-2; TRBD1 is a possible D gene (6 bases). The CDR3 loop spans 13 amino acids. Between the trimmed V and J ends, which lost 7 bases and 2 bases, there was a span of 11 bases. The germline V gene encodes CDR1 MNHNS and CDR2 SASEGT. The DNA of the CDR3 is TGTGCCAGCATTTGGACAGAAAACTATGGCTACACCTTC. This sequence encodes CASIWTENYGYTF.

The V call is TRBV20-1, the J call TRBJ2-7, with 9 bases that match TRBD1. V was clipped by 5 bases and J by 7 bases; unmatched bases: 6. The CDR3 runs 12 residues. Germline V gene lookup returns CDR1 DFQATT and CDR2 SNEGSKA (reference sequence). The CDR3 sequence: CSALGGQGEQYF. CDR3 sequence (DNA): TGCAGTGCTTTAGGGGGACAGGGAGAGCAGTACTTC.

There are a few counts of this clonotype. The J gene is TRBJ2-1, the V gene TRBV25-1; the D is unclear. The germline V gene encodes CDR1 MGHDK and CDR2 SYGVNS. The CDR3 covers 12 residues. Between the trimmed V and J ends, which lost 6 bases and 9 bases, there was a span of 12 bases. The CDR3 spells CASRQASGEQFF. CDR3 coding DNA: TGTGCCAGCAGGCAGGCCTCTGGTGAGCAGTTCTTC.

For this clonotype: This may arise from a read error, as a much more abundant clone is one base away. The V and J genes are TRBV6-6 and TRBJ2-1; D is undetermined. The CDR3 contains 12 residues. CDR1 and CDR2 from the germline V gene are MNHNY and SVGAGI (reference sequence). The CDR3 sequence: CVSSFSDNEQFF. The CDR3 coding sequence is TGTGTCAGCAGTTTTTCGGACAATGAGCAGTTCTTC.

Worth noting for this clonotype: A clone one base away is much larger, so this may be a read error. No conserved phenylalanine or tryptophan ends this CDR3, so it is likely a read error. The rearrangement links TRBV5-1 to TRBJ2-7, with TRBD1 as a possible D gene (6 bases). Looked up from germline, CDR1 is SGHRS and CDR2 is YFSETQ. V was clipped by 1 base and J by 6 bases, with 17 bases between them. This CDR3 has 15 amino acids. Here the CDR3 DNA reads TGCGCCAGCAGCTTGACCCCGGACAGTAGTGGCGAGCAGTACTTA. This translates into CASSLTPDSSGEQYL.

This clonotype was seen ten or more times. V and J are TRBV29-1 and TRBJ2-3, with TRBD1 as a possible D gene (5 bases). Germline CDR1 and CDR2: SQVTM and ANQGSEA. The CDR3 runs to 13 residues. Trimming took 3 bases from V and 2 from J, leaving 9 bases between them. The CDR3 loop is CSVEIGATDTQYF. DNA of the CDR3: TGCAGCGTTGAGATAGGGGCCACAGATACGCAGTATTTT.

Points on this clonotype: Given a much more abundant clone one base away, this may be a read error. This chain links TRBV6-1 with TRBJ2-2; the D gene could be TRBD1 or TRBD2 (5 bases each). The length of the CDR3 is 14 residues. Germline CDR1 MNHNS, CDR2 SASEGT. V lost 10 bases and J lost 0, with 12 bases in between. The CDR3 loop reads CANTRQTNTGELFF. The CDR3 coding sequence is TGTGCCAACACTAGACAGACGAACACCGGGGAGCTGTTTTTT.

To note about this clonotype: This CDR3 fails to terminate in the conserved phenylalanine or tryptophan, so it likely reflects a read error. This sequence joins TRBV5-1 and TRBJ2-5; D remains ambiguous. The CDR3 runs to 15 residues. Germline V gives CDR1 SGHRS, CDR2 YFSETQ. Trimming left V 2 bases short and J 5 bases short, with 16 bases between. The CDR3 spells CASSLDHRPRETQYI. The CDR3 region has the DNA TGCGCCAGCAGCTTAGATCATAGGCCCCGGGAGACCCAGTACATC.

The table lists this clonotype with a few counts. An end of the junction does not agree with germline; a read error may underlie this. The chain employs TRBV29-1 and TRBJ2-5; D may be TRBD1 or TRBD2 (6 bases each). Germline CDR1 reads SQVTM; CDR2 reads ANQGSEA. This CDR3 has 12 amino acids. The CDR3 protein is CSIDRGEETQYF. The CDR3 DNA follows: TGCAGCATTGATAGGGGGGAAGAGACCCAGTACTTC.